What follows is one T cell receptor (beta chain) and its context. The library protocol tagged individual cDNA molecules with unique molecular identifiers. TCRdb redid the calling of the 5' RACE reads with MiXCR, one entry per CDR3 protein. The sample shows about 77,000 distinct CDR3 sequences, 16% of them seen only once. The sample originates from a study of early T cells in non-severe SARS-CoV-2 infection. The CDR3 is 14 residues long. Trimming shortened V by 5 bases and J by 0 bases, and 8 bases separated the two germline ends. This TCR derives from an adult who was a healthcare worker with PCR-confirmed SARS-CoV-2 infection or an uninfected control (not recorded which). The genes are TRBV12-3 or TRBV12-4 and TRBJ1-3; D possibly corresponds to TRBD1 (5 bases). Source material: whole blood. CDR3 sequence reads: CASSRDSSGNTIYF. CDR3 bases: TGTGCCAGCAGTCGTGACAGCTCTGGAAACACCATATATTTT.